The entry below gives a single T cell receptor beta chain sequence along with its context. CDR3 length: 16 residues. Germline V CDR1 and CDR2: SGDLS, YYNGEE. V was clipped by 4 bases and J by 6 bases; unmatched bases: 12. Produced via immunoSEQ multiplex PCR; TCRdb's table is partial and in-frame only. The repertoire consists of about 600,000 clones, with 70% to 80% occurring once and the leading ten covering around 12%. This record comes from a study of shared clonotypes between healthy human individuals. This chain connects TRBV9 to TRBJ2-3; TRBD1 agrees at 9 bases. Sample: PBMCs. This receptor was identified in a woman aged 40 to 55 in good health. Some clones in this sample may be carry-over from other donors' samples. Written as DNA, the CDR3 is TGTGCCAGCAGCACCGGGACAGGGTTGTTTTGGGATACGCAGTATTTT. It codes for CASSTGTGLFWDTQYF.